The 22 T cell receptor beta chains below all came from one sample that was sequenced in a study of blood T cells in healthy people across ages. Alongside a J-beta primer mix, a sample-barcoded 5' primer served in a second PCR lasting about 6 to 12 cycles. From the 5' RACE reads, TCRdb called clonotypes with MiXCR, one entry per CDR3 protein. The table lists hundreds of thousands of distinct CDR3 sequences, 27% of them singletons. These sequences were also reported in another study, on T cells of mothers and their children.

Sequencing input: blood. Receptor source: a boy aged 2 to 10 in good health.

This chain links TRBV29-1 with TRBJ2-3; D uncertain. This CDR3 is 14 amino acids long. Trimming shortened V by 4 bases and J by 2 bases, and 13 bases separated the two germline ends. Germline V gene lookup returns CDR1 SQVTM and CDR2 ANQGSEA. CDR3 nucleotides: TGCAGCGTTGGGGTGGGAACTCTCACAGATACGCAGTATTTT. As protein: CSVGVGTLTDTQYF.

V and J are TRBV29-1 and TRBJ1-1; no clear D. In germline, CDR1 is SQVTM, CDR2 ANQGSEA. Trimming pared 5 bases from V and 7 bases from J, leaving 14 bases between. The CDR3 totals 12 residues. CDR3 sequence reads: CSVPPSRGEAFF. The CDR3 DNA reads TGCAGCGTTCCCCCCTCTCGGGGTGAAGCTTTCTTT.

The chain joins TRBV12-3 or TRBV12-4 to TRBJ2-3, with unresolved D. The CDR3 is 13 amino acids. Trimming took 7 bases from V and 2 from J, leaving 10 bases between them. The CDR3 protein is CASMVADTDTQYF. The CDR3 DNA reads TGTGCCAGCATGGTGGCTGACACAGATACGCAGTATTTT.

The J gene is TRBJ1-3, the V gene TRBV15, with D possibly matching TRBD1 (5 bases). The CDR3 has 17 residues. Trimming removed 3 bases from V and 2 bases from J, with 17 bases in between. The germline V gene has CDR1 LNHNV and CDR2 YYDKDF (reference sequence). The CDR3 region has the DNA TGTGCCACCAGCAGTCTTGACGTCCGGGGACCTGGAAACACCATATATTTT. It translates to CATSSLDVRGPGNTIYF.

The chain is built from TRBV4-3 and TRBJ2-5; D is perhaps TRBD1 or TRBD2 (5 bases each). Germline V gene sequence: CDR1 LGHNA, CDR2 YSLEER. Trimming removed 3 bases at V and 5 bases at J, with 19 bases between. The CDR3 contains 16 residues. CDR3 DNA sequence: TGCGCCAGCAGCCATGCACGCCGGGGCGGGCAGGAGACCCAGTACTTC. The encoded protein is CASSHARRGGQETQYF.

The chain couples TRBV3-1 to TRBJ2-1, with TRBD2 matching 8 bases. The J call is in doubt because the DNA end fits TRBJ2-5 better. This CDR3 has 14 residues. Germline V gives CDR1 LGHDT, CDR2 YNNKEL (reference sequence). The CDR3 spells CASSQGGLGGTQYF. CDR3 nucleotides: TGTGCCAGCAGCCAAGGGGGACTAGGCGGGACCCAGTACTTC.

V usage is TRBV11-2 and J usage is TRBJ2-7; TRBD2 matches 7 bases. CDR1 and CDR2 (germline): SGHAT, FQNNGV. V trimming: 1 base; J trimming: 1 base; junction bases outside the gene matches: 10. CDR3 length: 17 amino acids. The chain's CDR3 is CASSLGRGETQSYEQYF. The CDR3 DNA is TGTGCCAGCAGCTTAGGACGGGGGGAGACTCAGTCCTACGAGCAGTACTTC.

The genes are TRBV5-6 and TRBJ1-2, with D unresolved. CDR3 length: 14 residues. Germline V CDR1 and CDR2: SGHDT, YYEEEE. V shed 5 bases and J shed 2 bases, with 13 bases lying between them. The CDR3 spells CASRRRAGNYGYTF. The CDR3 coding sequence is TGTGCCAGCAGGAGGAGGGCGGGGAACTATGGCTACACCTTC.

The chain has TRBV29-1 and TRBJ2-5; TRBD2 aligns across 11 bases. Germline loops: CDR1 SQVTM, CDR2 ANQGSEA. Unmatched junction bases numbered 17, after V lost 6 bases and J lost 11 bases. This CDR3 region has 15 residues. The CDR3, as DNA: TGCAGCGTGGATACCGGGACTAGCGGTTGGGGGGAGCAGTACTTC. It codes for CSVDTGTSGWGEQYF.

This clonotype was recorded a few times. One end of the junction fails to match germline, which may point to a read error. The CDR3 nucleotides are TGTGCCAGCAGCGACCCCTTTAGAGGTGGGGACAACGTCCTGACTTTC. Residues: CASSDPFRGGDNVLTF. The chain couples TRBV5-5 to TRBJ2-6; D ambiguous. Germline V gene sequence: CDR1 SGHKS, CDR2 YYEKEE (reference sequence). The CDR3 extends over 16 amino acids.

The chain employs TRBV12-3 or TRBV12-4 and TRBJ2-2; the match to TRBD2 covers 8 bases. The CDR3 consists of 17 residues. Trimming removed 2 bases from V and 1 base from J; junction bases left unmatched: 6. CDR3 sequence reads: CASSLYSTSENTGELFF. CDR3 DNA: TGTGCCAGCAGTTTATATTCGACTAGCGAGAACACCGGGGAGCTGTTTTTT.

V usage is TRBV6-2 or TRBV6-3 and J usage is TRBJ2-4; the D gene is possibly TRBD2 (6 bases). Trimming took 5 bases from V and 0 from J, leaving 17 bases between them. From germline, CDR1 is MNHEY and CDR2 SVGEGT. The CDR3 contains 17 residues. The CDR3 sequence: CASSLQGGGVAKNIQYF. The CDR3 bases are TGTGCCAGCAGTCTTCAGGGAGGTGGGGTAGCCAAAAACATTCAGTACTTC.

The chain links TRBV7-9 to TRBJ2-5; a weak D match, TRBD1 (5 bases). The J call is doubtful: the DNA matches TRBJ2-7 better. The CDR3 is 12 amino acids. CDR1 and CDR2 from the germline V gene are SEHNR and FQNEAQ (reference sequence). The CDR3 reads CASSSREDEQYF. The CDR3 nucleotides are TGTGCCAGCAGCTCCAGGGAAGACGAGCAGTACTTC.

This clonotype was seen more than once but under ten times. The chain combines TRBV27 with TRBJ2-7; D remains unclear. The V gene's germline CDR1 is MNHEY and CDR2 SMNVEV (reference sequence). The CDR3 consists of 13 residues. Trimming left V 11 bases short and J 0 bases short, with 14 bases between. CDR3 DNA sequence: TGTGCCGCCTCCCCCCAGAGCTCCTACGAGCAGTACTTC. Translation: CAASPQSSYEQYF.

This rearrangement joins TRBV20-1 to TRBJ2-7; D possibly corresponds to TRBD2 (5 bases). Trimming stripped 6 bases from V and 0 bases from J, with 15 bases between. CDR1 DFQATT and CDR2 SNEGSKA come from the germline V gene (reference sequence). The length of the CDR3 is 14 residues. In nucleotides, the CDR3 is TGCAGTGCCCCCCCTCTAGGGAGCTCCTACGAGCAGTACTTC. Protein sequence: CSAPPLGSSYEQYF.

This clonotype occurred many times. The chain couples TRBV10-2 to TRBJ2-5, with D hard to call. The V end was cut by 2 bases, the J end by 1 base, with 5 bases between. The CDR3 has 13 residues. The germline V gene encodes CDR1 WSHSY and CDR2 SAAADI. The DNA of the CDR3 is TGCGCCAGCAGTGAGGGGCCCCAAGAGACCCAGTACTTC. This translates into CASSEGPQETQYF.

The V gene is TRBV5-1, the J gene TRBJ2-5; TRBD1 agrees at 7 bases. CDR1 is SGHRS and CDR2 is YFSETQ in the germline V gene. The CDR3 consists of 17 residues. Trimming took 1 base from V and 1 from J; bases not matched to a gene: 10. The chain's CDR3 is CASSLTGCRTGQETQYF. For the CDR3, the DNA is TGCGCCAGCAGCTTGACTGGGTGCAGGACAGGCCAAGAGACCCAGTACTTC.

This chain links TRBV29-1 with TRBJ1-1, with 7 nucleotides matching TRBD1. The V gene end was trimmed by 7 bases and the J gene end by 2 bases; junction bases not matched to a gene: 7. CDR3 length equals 13 residues. Per germline, CDR1 SQVTM and CDR2 ANQGSEA. CDR3 in amino acids: CSASTGINTEAFF. In DNA, the CDR3 is TGCAGCGCCTCGACAGGGATTAACACTGAAGCTTTCTTT.

This chain connects TRBV3-1 to TRBJ1-1; the D is unclear. The CDR3 sequence is 11 residues long. Between the trimmed V and J ends, which lost 4 bases and 6 bases, there was a span of 6 bases. Germline V CDR1 and CDR2: LGHDT, YNNKEL (reference sequence). CDR3 nucleotides: TGTGCCAGCAGCCGGAGGGCTGAAGCTTTCTTT. Protein sequence: CASSRRAEAFF.

The chain couples TRBV20-1 to TRBJ1-5; perhaps TRBD1 as D (6 bases). Trimming left V 3 bases short and J 8 bases short, with 14 bases between. This CDR3 contains 13 residues. Germline loops: CDR1 DFQATT, CDR2 SNEGSKA (reference sequence). The CDR3: CSASSGGGEPQHF. In DNA form, the CDR3 reads TGCAGTGCTAGTTCCGGGGGCGGAGAGCCCCAGCATTTT.

This chain joins TRBV20-1 and TRBJ1-2, with TRBD1 identical over 7 bases. Germline V lookup: CDR1 DFQATT, CDR2 SNEGSKA (reference sequence). The CDR3 extends over 13 amino acids. Germline trimming cut 5 bases from V and 7 bases from J; bases unmatched to any gene: 10. DNA of the CDR3: TGCAGTGCTCCTCGGCTAGGGGACAGTGGCTACACCTTC. It is translated as CSAPRLGDSGYTF.

This clonotype was seen a handful of times. The CDR3 here is CASSPGYDWEKLFF. The CDR3 region has the DNA TGTGCCAGCAGCCCTGGGTACGACTGGGAAAAACTGTTTTTT. The chain employs TRBV7-9 and TRBJ1-4; D unresolved. The CDR3 totals 14 residues. V shed 5 bases and J shed 8 bases, with 15 bases lying between them. CDR1 SEHNR and CDR2 FQNEAQ come from the germline V gene (reference sequence).